This TCR beta chain was identified during a study of PD-1 blockade in classical Hodgkin lymphoma. All the patients suffered relapse after autologous stem cell transplantation, and brentuximab vedotin exposure differed. The CDR3 loop spans 11 amino acids. Trimming took 8 bases from V and 3 from J, leaving 8 bases between them. Germline V lookup: CDR1 MNHEY, CDR2 SVGAGI. Libraries were prepared by immunoSEQ multiplex PCR; TCRdb keeps only in-frame clonotypes and omits some of them. The sample yields 15,000 to 20,000 clones, 75% to 85% seen once. The sequence came from a human donor with classical Hodgkin lymphoma. Sequencing was performed on peripheral blood mononuclear cells (PBMCs), taken at baseline. The V gene is TRBV6-5, the J gene TRBJ2-7; D is possibly TRBD1 or TRBD2 (5 bases each). The CDR3 here is CASGDLYEQYF. The CDR3 DNA follows: TGTGCCAGCGGGGACCTCTACGAGCAGTACTTC.